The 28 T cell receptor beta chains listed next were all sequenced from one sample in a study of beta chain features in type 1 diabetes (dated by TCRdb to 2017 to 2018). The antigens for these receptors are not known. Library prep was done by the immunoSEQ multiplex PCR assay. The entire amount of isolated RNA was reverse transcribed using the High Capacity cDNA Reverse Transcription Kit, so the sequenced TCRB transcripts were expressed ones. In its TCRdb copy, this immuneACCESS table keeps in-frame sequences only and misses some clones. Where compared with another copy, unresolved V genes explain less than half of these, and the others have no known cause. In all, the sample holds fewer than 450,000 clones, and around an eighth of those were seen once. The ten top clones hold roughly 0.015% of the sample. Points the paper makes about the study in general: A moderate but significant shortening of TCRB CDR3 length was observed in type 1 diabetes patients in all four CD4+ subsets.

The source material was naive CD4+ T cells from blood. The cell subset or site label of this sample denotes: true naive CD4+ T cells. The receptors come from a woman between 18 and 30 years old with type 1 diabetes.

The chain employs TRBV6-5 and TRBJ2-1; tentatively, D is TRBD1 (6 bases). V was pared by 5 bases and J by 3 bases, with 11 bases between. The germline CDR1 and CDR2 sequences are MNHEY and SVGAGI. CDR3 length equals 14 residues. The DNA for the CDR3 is TGTGCCAGCAGTCTAGAGGGACACTACAATGAGCAGTTCTTC. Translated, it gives CASSLEGHYNEQFF.

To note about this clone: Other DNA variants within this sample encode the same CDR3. As DNA, the CDR3 is TGCAGCGTTGAACCCAGGTTGACAGATACGCAGTATTTT. It is translated as CSVEPRLTDTQYF. The chain couples TRBV29-1 to TRBJ2-3; D unresolved. Germline CDR1 is SQVTM and CDR2 is ANQGSEA. This CDR3 has 13 amino acids. V gave up 2 bases and J gave up 3 bases, with 9 bases separating them.

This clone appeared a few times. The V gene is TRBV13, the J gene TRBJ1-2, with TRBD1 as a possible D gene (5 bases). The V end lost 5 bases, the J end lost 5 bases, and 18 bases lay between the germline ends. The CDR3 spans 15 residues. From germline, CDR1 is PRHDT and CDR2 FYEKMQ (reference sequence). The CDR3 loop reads CASSPNRLLLYGYTF. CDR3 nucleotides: TGTGCCAGCAGCCCGAACAGGCTTCTACTATATGGCTACACCTTC. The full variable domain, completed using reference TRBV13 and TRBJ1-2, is AAGVIQSPRHLIKEKRETATLKCYPIPRHDTVYWYQQGPGQDPQFLISFYEKMQSDKGSIPDRFSAQQFSDYHSELNMSSLELGDSALYFCASSPNRLLLYGYTFGSGTRLTVV.

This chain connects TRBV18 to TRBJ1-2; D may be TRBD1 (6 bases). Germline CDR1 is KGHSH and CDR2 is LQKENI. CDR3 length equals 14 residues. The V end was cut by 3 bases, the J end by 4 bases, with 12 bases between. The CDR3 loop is CASSPYRDTYGYTF. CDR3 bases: TGTGCCAGCTCACCCTACCGGGACACCTATGGCTACACCTTC. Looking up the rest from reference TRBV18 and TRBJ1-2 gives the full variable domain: NAGVMQNPRHLVRRRGQEARLRCSPMKGHSHVYWYRQLPEEGLKFMVYLQKENIIDESGMPKERFSAEFPKEGPSILRIQQVVRGDSAAYFCASSPYRDTYGYTFGSGTRLTVV.

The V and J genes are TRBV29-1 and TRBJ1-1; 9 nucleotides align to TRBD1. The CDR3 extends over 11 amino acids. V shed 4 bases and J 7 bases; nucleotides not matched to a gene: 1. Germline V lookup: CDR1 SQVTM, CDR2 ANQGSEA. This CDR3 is CSVAGQGEAFF. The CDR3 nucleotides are TGCAGCGTTGCGGGACAGGGTGAAGCTTTCTTT.

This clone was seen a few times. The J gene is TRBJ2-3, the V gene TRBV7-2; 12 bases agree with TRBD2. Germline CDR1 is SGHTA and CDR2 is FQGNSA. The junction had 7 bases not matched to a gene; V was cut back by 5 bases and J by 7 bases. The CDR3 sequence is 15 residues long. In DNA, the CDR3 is TGTGCCAGCAGCCGAGACGGACTAGCGGGGTATACGCAGTATTTT. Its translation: CASSRDGLAGYTQYF.

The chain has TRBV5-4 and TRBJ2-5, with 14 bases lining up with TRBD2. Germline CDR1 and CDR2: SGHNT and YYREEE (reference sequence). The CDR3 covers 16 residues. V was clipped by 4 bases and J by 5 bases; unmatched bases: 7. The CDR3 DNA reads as TGTGCCAGCAGCCCGGGACTAGCGGGGGTCGGGGAGACCCAGTACTTC. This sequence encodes CASSPGLAGVGETQYF.

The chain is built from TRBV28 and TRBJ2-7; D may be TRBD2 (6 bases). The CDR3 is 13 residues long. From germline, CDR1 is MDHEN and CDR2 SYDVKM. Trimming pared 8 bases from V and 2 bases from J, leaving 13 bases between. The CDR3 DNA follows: TGTGCCAGCGGATTGGGAGGCACCTACGAGCAGTACTTC. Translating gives CASGLGGTYEQYF. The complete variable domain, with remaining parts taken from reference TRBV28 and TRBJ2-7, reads DVKVTQSSRYLVKRTGEKVFLECVQDMDHENMFWYRQDPGLGLRLIYFSYDVKMKEKGDIPEGYSVSREKKERFSLILESASTNQTSMYLCASGLGGTYEQYFGPGTRLTVT.

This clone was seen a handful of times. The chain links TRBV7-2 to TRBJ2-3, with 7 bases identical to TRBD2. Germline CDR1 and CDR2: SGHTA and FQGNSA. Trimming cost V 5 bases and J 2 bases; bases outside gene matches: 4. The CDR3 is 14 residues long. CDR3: CASSRTRTTDTQYF. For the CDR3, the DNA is TGTGCCAGCAGCCGGACTAGAACCACAGATACGCAGTATTTT. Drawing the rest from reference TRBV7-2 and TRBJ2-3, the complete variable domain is GAGVSQSPSNKVTEKGKDVELRCDPISGHTALYWYRQSLGQGLEFLIYFQGNSAPDKSGLPSDRFSAERTGGSVSTLTIQRTQQEDSAVYLCASSRTRTTDTQYFGPGTRLTVL.

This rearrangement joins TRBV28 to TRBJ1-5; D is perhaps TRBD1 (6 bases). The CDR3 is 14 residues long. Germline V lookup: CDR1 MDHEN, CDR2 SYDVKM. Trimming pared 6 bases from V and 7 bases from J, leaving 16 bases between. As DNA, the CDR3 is TGTGCCAGCAGCCCACCGACAGGCGGACAGCCCCAGCATTTT. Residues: CASSPPTGGQPQHF.

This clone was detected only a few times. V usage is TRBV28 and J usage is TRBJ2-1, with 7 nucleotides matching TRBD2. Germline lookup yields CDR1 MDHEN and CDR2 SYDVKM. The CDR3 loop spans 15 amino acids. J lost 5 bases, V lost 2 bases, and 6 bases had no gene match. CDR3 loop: CASSLAGEGHNEQFF. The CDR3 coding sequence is TGTGCCAGCAGTTTAGCCGGGGAGGGGCACAATGAGCAGTTCTTC.

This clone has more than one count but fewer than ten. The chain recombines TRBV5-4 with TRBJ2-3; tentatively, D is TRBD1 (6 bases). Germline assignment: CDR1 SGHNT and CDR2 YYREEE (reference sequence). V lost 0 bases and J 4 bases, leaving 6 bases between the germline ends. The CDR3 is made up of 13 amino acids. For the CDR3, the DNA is TGTGCCAGCAGCTTGGCAGGGGCAGATACGCAGTATTTT. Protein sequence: CASSLAGADTQYF.

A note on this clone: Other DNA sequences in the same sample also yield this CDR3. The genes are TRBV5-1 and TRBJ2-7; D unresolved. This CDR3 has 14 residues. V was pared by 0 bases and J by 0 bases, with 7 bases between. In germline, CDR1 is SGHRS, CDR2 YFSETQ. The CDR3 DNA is TGCGCCAGCAGCTTGGAACGGAGCTCCTACGAGCAGTACTTC. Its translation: CASSLERSSYEQYF.

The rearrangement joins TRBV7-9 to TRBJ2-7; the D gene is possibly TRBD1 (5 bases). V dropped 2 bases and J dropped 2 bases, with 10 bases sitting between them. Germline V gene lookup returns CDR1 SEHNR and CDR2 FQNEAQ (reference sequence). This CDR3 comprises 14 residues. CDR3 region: CASSLTAGTYEQYF. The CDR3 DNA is TGTGCCAGCAGCTTAACGGCAGGGACCTACGAGCAGTACTTC.

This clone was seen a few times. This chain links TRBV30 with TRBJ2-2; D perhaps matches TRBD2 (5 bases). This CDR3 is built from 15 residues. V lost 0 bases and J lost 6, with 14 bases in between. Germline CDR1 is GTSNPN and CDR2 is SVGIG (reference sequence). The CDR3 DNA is TGTGCCTGGAGTGTAAAAGGACTGGACGCCGGGGAGCTGTTTTTT. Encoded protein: CAWSVKGLDAGELFF.

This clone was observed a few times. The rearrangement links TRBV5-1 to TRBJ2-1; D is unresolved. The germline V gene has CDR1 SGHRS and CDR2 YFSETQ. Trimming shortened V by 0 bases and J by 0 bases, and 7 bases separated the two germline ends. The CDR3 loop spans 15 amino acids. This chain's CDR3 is CASSLGRSSYNEQFF. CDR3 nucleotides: TGCGCCAGCAGCTTGGGAAGGAGCTCCTACAATGAGCAGTTCTTC. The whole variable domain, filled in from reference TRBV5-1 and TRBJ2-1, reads KAGVTQTPRYLIKTRGQQVTLSCSPISGHRSVSWYQQTPGQGLQFLFEYFSETQRNKGNFPGRFSGRQFSNSRSEMNVSTLELGDSALYLCASSLGRSSYNEQFFGPGTRLTVL.

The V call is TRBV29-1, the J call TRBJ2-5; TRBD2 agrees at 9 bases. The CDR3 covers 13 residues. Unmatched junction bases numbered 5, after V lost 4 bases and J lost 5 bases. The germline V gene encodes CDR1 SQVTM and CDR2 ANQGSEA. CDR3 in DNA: TGCAGCGTTGTACCGAGCGGGAGGGAGACCCAGTACTTC. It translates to CSVVPSGRETQYF.

CDR3 in DNA: TGTGCCAGCAGCGTATTAAGTCAGGCATTGAACACCGGGGAGCTGTTTTTT. It specifies CASSVLSQALNTGELFF. The chain uses TRBV9 and TRBJ2-2; no clear D. V was cut by 1 base and J by 1 base, with 14 bases left in between. Germline assignment: CDR1 SGDLS and CDR2 YYNGEE. The CDR3 length is 17 residues.

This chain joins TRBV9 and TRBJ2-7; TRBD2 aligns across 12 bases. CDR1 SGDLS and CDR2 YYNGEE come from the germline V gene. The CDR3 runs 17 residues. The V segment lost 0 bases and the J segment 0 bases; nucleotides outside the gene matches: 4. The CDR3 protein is CASSVGLAGGLSYEQYF. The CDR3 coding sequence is TGTGCCAGCAGCGTAGGTCTAGCGGGAGGGCTCTCCTACGAGCAGTACTTC.

The CDR3 loop is CASRRGTGESNEQFF. CDR3 in DNA: TGTGCCAGCAGACGAGGGACAGGGGAATCCAATGAGCAGTTCTTC. The chain has TRBV6-5 and TRBJ2-1; the match to TRBD1 covers 10 bases. V shed 6 bases, J shed 6 bases, and the junction held 8 bases outside the gene matches. CDR3 length: 15 residues. Germline V gene lookup returns CDR1 MNHEY and CDR2 SVGAGI.

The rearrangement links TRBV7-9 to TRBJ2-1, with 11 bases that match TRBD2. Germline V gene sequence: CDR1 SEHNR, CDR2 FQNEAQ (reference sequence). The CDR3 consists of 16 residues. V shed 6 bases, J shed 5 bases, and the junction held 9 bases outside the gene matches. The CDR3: CASSLLGTSGDNEQFF. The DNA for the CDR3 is TGTGCCAGCAGTCTGCTCGGGACTAGCGGAGACAATGAGCAGTTCTTC.

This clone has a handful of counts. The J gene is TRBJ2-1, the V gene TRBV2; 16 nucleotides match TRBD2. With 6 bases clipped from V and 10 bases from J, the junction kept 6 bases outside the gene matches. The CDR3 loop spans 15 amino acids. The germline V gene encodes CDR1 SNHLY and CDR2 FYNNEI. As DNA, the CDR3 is TGTGCCAGCAGGTCGGGACTAGCGGGAGGGTTAGAGCAGTTCTTC. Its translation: CASRSGLAGGLEQFF.

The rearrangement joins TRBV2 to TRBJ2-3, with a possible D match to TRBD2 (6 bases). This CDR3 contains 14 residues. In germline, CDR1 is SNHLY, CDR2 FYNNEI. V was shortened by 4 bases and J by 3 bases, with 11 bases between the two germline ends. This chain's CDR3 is CASSVDRGTDTQYF. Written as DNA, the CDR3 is TGTGCCAGCAGTGTAGACCGGGGGACAGATACGCAGTATTTT.

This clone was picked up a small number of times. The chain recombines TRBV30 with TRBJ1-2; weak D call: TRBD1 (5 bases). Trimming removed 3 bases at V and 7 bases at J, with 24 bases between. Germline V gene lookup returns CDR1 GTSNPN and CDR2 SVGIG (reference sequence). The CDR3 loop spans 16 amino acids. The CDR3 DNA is TGTGCCTGGAGCCCCAAACGAGAGCTCCTTAGGGGTGGCTACACCTTC. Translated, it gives CAWSPKRELLRGGYTF.

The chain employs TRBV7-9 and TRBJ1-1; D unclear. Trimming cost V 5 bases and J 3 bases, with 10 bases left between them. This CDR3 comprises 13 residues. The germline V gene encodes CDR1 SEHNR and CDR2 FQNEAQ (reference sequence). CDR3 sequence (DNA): TGTGCCAGCAGCACAAATCGGGACACTGAAGCTTTCTTT. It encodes CASSTNRDTEAFF.

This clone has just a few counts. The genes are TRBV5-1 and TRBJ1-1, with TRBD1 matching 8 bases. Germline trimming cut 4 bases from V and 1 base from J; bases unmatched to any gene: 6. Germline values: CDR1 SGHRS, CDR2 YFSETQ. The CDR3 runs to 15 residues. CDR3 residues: CASSTWTGPNTEAFF. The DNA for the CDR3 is TGCGCCAGCAGCACCTGGACAGGGCCGAACACTGAAGCTTTCTTT.

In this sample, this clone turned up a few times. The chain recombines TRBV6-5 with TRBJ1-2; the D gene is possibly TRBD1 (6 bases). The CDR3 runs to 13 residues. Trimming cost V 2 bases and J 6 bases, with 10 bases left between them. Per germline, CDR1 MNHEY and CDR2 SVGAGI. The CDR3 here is CASSYDRWDGYTF. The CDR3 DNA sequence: TGTGCCAGCAGTTACGACAGGTGGGATGGCTACACCTTC.

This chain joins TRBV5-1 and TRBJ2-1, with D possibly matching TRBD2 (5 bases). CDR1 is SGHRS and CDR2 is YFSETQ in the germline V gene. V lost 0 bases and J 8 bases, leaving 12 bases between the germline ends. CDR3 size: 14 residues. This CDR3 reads CASSLATGVYEQFF. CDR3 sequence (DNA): TGCGCCAGCAGCTTGGCCACCGGGGTCTATGAGCAGTTCTTC. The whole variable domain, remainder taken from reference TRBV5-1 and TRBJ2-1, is KAGVTQTPRYLIKTRGQQVTLSCSPISGHRSVSWYQQTPGQGLQFLFEYFSETQRNKGNFPGRFSGRQFSNSRSEMNVSTLELGDSALYLCASSLATGVYEQFFGPGTRLTVL.